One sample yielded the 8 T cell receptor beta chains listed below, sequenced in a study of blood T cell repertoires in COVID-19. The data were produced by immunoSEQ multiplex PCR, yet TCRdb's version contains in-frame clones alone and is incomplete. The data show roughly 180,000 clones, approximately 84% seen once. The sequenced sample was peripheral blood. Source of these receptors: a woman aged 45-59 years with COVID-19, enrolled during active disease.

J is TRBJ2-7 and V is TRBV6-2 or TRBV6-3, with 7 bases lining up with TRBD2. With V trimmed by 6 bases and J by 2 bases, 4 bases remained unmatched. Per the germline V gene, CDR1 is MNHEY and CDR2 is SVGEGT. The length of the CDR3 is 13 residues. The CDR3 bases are TGTGCCAGCAGCATTAGCGGGCCCTACGAGCAGTACTTC. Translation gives CASSISGPYEQYF.

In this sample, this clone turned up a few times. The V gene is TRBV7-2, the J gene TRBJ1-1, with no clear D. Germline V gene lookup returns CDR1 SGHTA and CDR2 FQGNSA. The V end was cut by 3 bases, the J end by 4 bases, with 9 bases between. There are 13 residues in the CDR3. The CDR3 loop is CASSFGEGTEAFF. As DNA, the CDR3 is TGTGCCAGCAGCTTTGGCGAGGGCACTGAAGCTTTCTTT.

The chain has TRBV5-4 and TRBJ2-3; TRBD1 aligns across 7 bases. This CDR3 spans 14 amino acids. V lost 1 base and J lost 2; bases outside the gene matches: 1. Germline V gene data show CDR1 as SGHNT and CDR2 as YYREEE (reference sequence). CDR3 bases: TGTGCCAGCAGCTTGACAGGGGCCACAGATACGCAGTATTTT. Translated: CASSLTGATDTQYF.

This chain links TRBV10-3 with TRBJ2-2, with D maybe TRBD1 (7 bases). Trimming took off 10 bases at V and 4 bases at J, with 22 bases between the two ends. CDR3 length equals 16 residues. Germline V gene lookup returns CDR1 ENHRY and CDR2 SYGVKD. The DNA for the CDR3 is TGTGCCAGCTGTGCGGAAGAGGAGGGGGCCACCGGGGAGCTGTTTTTT. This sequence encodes CASCAEEEGATGELFF.

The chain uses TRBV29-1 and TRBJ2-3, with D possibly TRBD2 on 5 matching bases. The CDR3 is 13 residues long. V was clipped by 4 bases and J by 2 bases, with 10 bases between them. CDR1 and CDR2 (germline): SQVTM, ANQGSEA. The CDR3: CSVVISDTDTQYF. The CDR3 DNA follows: TGCAGCGTTGTGATTAGCGACACAGATACGCAGTATTTT.

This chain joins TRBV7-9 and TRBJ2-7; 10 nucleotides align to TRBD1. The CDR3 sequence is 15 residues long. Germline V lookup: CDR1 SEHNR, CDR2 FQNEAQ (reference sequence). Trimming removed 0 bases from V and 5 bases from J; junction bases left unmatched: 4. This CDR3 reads CASSLATGGLNEQYF. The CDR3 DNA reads TGTGCCAGCAGCTTAGCGACAGGGGGCTTGAACGAGCAGTACTTC.

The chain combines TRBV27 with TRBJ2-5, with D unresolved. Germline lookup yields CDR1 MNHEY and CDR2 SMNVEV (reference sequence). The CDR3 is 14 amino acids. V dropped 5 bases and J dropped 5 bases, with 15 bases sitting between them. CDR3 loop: CASSLGPPLETQYF. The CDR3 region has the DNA TGTGCCAGCAGTCTCGGTCCCCCCCTGGAGACCCAGTACTTC.

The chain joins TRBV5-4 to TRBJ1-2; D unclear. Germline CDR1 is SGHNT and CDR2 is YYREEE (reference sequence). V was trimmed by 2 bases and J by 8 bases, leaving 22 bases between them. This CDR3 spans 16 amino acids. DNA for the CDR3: TGTGCCAGCAGCTTAAAATCGAACCCGGGAGAAAGGGGCTACACCTTC. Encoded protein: CASSLKSNPGERGYTF.